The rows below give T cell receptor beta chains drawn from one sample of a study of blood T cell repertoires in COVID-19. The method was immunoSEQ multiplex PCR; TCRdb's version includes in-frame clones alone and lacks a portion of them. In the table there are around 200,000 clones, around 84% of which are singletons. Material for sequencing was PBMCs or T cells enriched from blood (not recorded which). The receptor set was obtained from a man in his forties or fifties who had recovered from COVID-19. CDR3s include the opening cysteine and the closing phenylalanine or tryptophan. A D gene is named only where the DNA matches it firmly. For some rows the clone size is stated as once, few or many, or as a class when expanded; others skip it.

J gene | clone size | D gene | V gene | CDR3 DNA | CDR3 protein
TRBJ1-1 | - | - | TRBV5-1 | TGCGCCAGCAGCTTGGGAGTCAGGGTATCCGGGAACACTGAAGCTTTCTTT | CASSLGVRVSGNTEAFF
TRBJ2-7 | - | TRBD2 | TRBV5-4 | TGTGCCAGCAGCTTGAGCGAGCGGGAGTCCTACTACGAGCAGTACTTC | CASSLSERESYYEQYF
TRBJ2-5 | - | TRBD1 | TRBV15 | TGTGCCACCAGCGGACCGGGACAGGCACAAGAGACCCAGTACTTC | CATSGPGQAQETQYF
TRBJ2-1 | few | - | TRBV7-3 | TGTGCCAGCAGCCGTGACTCTTCCTCTAGGTACAATGAGCAGTTCTTC | CASSRDSSSRYNEQFF
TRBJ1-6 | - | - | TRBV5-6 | TGTGCCAGCAGCTCCGGGGCAGGGGTAGCTTCACCCCTCCACTTT | CASSSGAGVASPLHF
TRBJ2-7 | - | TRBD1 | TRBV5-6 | TGTGCCAGCAGCAAAGGGACAGGTTCCCAGTACTTC | CASSKGTGSQYF
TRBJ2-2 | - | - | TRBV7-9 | TGTGCCAGCAGTCTACAGGGGAGGACCGGGGAGCTGTTTTTT | CASSLQGRTGELFF
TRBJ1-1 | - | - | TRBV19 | TGTGCCAGTAGGCAAACAGTGAACACTGAAGCTTTCTTT | CASRQTVNTEAFF
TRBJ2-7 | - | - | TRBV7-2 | TGTGCCAGCAGCTTAGGGGCTACGTCCCCCTACGAGCAGTACTTC | CASSLGATSPYEQYF
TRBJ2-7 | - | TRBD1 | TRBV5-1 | TGCGCCAGCAGATATGGGACAGGGGTTTACGAGCAGTACTTC | CASRYGTGVYEQYF
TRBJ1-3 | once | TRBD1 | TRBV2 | TGTGCCAGCAGCGACAGGGTATACTCTGGAAACACCATATATTTT | CASSDRVYSGNTIYF
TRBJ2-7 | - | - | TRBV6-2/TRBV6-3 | TGTGCCAGCAGTTCCCCGGGCGGGTCCTACGAGCAGTACTTC | CASSSPGGSYEQYF
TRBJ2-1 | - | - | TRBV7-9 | TGTGCCAGCAGCCGGACTTTGGATGAGCAGTTCTTC | CASSRTLDEQFF
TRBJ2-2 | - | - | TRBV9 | TGTGCCAGCAGCTCTGGGGCGTCTTACACCGGGGAGCTGTTTTTT | CASSSGASYTGELFF
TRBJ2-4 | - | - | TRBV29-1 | TGCAGCGTTGTTGTTGAGGGAGCCAAAAACATTCAGTACTTC | CSVVVEGAKNIQYF
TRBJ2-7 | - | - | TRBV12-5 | TGTGCTAGTGGTTTGGGGACTAACTACGAGCAGTACTTC | CASGLGTNYEQYF
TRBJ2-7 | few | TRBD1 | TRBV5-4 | TGTGCCAGCAGCCGTGACAGGGCCCACGAGCAGTACTTC | CASSRDRAHEQYF
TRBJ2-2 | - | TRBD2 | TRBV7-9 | TGTGCCAGCAGCTTCTTCCGGGAGGGCCGGACCGGGGAGCTGTTTTTT | CASSFFREGRTGELFF
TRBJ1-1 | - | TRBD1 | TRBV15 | TGTGCCACCAGCAGAGTCGGAGGACAGGGGGCGAGGACTGAAGCTTTCTTT | CATSRVGGQGARTEAFF
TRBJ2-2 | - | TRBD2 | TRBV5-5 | TGTGCCAGCAGCCTCTTCGGACTAGCGGGAATGGACACCGGGGAGCTGTTTTTT | CASSLFGLAGMDTGELFF
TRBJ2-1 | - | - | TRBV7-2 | TGTGCCAGCAGCTCTAGCCGATGGGAGACGGCGGCAAGGGAGCAGTTCTTC | CASSSSRWETAAREQFF
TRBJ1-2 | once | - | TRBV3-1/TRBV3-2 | TGTGCCAGCAGCCCACCCGACAGGACCTATGGCTACACCTTC | CASSPPDRTYGYTF
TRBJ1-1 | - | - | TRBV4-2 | TGTGCCAGCAGCTTACGGACCGGGAGGGGGACGAACGCTGAAGCTTTCTTT | CASSLRTGRGTNAEAFF
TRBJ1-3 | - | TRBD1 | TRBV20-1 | TGCAGTGCTAGTCCCGGGACAGGGTCTGGAAACACCATATATTTT | CSASPGTGSGNTIYF